This TCR beta chain was obtained from a study of vaccination and CD4 T cells after COVID-19 (dated by TCRdb to between 2020 and 2023). For the study in its entirety: Convalescent patients had a positive SARS-CoV-2 result on nasal swab PCR, and of these patients, several had mild disease and one had severe disease. The convalescent cohort included six males and four females, with two Hispanic individuals, seven Caucasians, two Asians and one multiracial person. Participants got two doses of the Pfizer-BioNTech BNT162b2 vaccine (n=8) or two doses of the Moderna mRNA-1273 vaccine (n=2). Post-COVID blood samples from convalescent patients were collected a median of 101 days after diagnosis, with a range of roughly 35 to 180 days. Post-vaccine blood samples were obtained a median of approximately 74 days after the second vaccine dose, with a range of about 14 to 241 days. For stimulating the cultures, overlapping spike peptide pools were used, derived from SARS-CoV-2 as well as from the common cold coronaviruses HCoV-NL63, HCoV-OC43 and HCoV-229E. As controls, cultures received a CEFX viral epitope pool (the positive control), an HIV-1 Nef peptide pool (the negative control), or no peptide at all. The spike-specific CD4+ TCR repertoire was compared before and after mRNA vaccination in nine to ten COVID-19 convalescent patients and a few infection-naive healthy vaccine recipients. Results the study describes overall, beyond this receptor: An increase in the median number of SARS-CoV-2-reactive clonotypes from approximately 23 after infection to a few dozen after vaccination was observed, but the change was not found to be significant. Nearly all vaccine-specific clones in convalescent patients (304 of 307) were mono-reactive for SARS-CoV-2 spike rather than cross-reactive with common cold coronaviruses. The number of convalescent patients in the study was relatively small, and the study did not examine early timepoints following natural infection. In convalescent patients, a median approximately 86% of post-vaccine SARS-CoV-2-reactive clones were detected only after vaccination, suggesting vaccine-specific priming.

Notes on this clonotype: This clone's antigen is unknown. Base qualities are missing; no much larger clone stands one base away.

The library came from PCR. DNA from cultured CD4+ T cells was subjected to TCR sequencing with the Oncomine TCR Beta short-read assay at the Johns Hopkins FTIC core. The QIAamp micro DNA kit was used to extract genomic DNA from the cultured CD4+ T cells. Oncomine TCR Beta libraries from cultured CD4+ T cells were pooled using unique dual indexes and sequenced on an Illumina iSeq 100. The paper's processing steps were these. Non-productive sequences were removed, and CDR3s not starting with C, not ending with F or W, or shorter than 7 amino acids were discarded. The MANAFEST web application was used to identify antigen-specific clonotypes by comparing peptide-stimulated wells against reference wells and other culture wells. Positive clones required FDR below 0.05, an odds ratio above 5, and productive frequency above 0.1% in at least two of three replicate wells. Clonotypes that were significantly expanded in both SARS-CoV-2 spike wells and at least one common cold coronavirus spike condition were defined as cross-reactive. Similarity between CDR3 sequences was evaluated in R version 3.6.1 using Levenshtein distances (stringdist) and unrooted phylogenetic trees (ape). TCRdb applied fastp at Q25 and MiXCR to the public reads, then kept only in-frame beta chains. A single entry per CDR3 protein holds the most common genes and DNA from its merged rows. The V and J calls and clone size come from TCRdb's table, not from the authors' own analysis. Across this sample there are some 11,000 distinct CDR3 sequences, with roughly 56% seen only once. Around 8.5% of the sample comes from the top ten.

V lost 1 base and J lost 4 bases, and the count of bases not matched to a germline gene is 3. From the cysteine up to the phenylalanine, the CDR3 has a length of 15 residues. Only the CDR3 region is kept as DNA, spanning 45 bases read in frame from base 1. CDR1 and CDR2, looked up from the germline V gene, are SGHVS and FNYEAQ. Per the publication, the treatment or condition label means: roughly 10-day PBMC culture with coronavirus spike peptide pools or control peptides (ViraFEST assay). The ViraFEST assay was used in the study, in which antigen-specific T cells were expanded with peptide pools and expanded clonotypes were subsequently identified by TCR sequencing. The convalescent patients' positive SARS-CoV-2 PCR tests were from March to December 2020, which was before the Alpha, Beta and Delta variants emerged in the United States. Each well held 2 million to 2.5 million PBMCs cultured with 9 to 10 ug/ml peptide pools in IMDM containing roughly 5% human AB serum and 7.5 to 10 IU/ml IL-2. Half of the culture medium was replaced with fresh IL-2-containing medium on days 3 and 7. After 10 days of culture, CD4+ T cells were isolated by negative selection with the EasySep CD4+ T cell isolation kit. Ficoll-Paque Plus gradient centrifugation was used to isolate PBMCs from whole blood, and the isolated PBMCs were then either used fresh or cryopreserved at -140C. Triplicate wells were generally used for each culture condition.

The chain is encoded by TRBV7-6 joined to TRBJ2-2; TRBD1 lines up with 7 middle nucleotides. This sequence was found in a human donor who had recovered from COVID-19. The sequenced material came from CD4+ T cells from blood, cultured in vitro. DNA sequence: TGTGCCAGCAGCTTAGGGTCAGGGGGCACCGGGGAGCTGTTTTTT. The resulting protein is CASSLGSGGTGELFF. When the CDR3 is completed using the reference TRBV7-6 and TRBJ2-2 genes on either side, the full variable domain is GAGVSQSPRYKVTKRGQDVALRCDPISGHVSLYWYRQALGQGPEFLTYFNYEAQQDKSGLPNDRFSAERPEGSISTLTIQRTEQRDSAMYRCASSLGSGGTGELFFGEGSRLTVL.